The clone carrying this TCR beta chain was detected ten times or more. The sample comes from a study of regulatory T cells in long-lasting Graves disease. Study as a whole: Graves' patients with a new diagnosis had received antithyroid drugs under 3 months.

Library construction for TCR beta used iRepertoire HTBI primers and Arm-PCR of CDR3 regions. TCRdb reprocessed the multiplex PCR reads with MiXCR, giving one entry per CDR3 protein. The repertoire holds over 450,000 distinct CDR3 sequences, with around 13% as singletons. This sample's time point: newly diagnosed GD, antithyroid drugs for less than 3 months. Isolated PBMC RNA provided the starting material for the TCR library. The germline V gene encodes CDR1 ENHRY and CDR2 SYGVKD. V was trimmed by 4 bases and J by 2 bases, leaving 15 bases between them. The CDR3 runs to 15 residues. These data were also filed under a second study, of T cells in Graves' hyperthyroidism and ophthalmopathy. In that study: Stable hyperthyroidism was told apart from ophthalmopathy by a model built on 13 V-J features.

The source was peripheral blood mononuclear cells (PBMCs), collected at new diagnosis, from a patient treated with antithyroid drugs. The chain has TRBV10-3 and TRBJ2-7; D gene uncertain. This TCR was recovered from a woman aged 25 to 39 with Graves disease. The CDR3 DNA follows: TGTGCCATCAGTGCGATGGCCGTTAACACCTACGAGCAGTACTTC. This encodes CAISAMAVNTYEQYF.